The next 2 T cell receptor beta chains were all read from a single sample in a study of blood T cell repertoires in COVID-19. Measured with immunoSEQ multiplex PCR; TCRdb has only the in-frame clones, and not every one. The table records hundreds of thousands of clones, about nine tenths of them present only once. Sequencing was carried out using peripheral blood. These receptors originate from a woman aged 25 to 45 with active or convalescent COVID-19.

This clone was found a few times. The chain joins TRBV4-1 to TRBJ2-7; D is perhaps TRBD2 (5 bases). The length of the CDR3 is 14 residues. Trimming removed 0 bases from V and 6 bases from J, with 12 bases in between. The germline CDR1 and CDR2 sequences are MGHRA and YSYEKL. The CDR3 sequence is CASSQDWRSGEQYF. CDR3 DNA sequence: TGCGCCAGCAGCCAAGATTGGAGGTCTGGCGAGCAGTACTTC.

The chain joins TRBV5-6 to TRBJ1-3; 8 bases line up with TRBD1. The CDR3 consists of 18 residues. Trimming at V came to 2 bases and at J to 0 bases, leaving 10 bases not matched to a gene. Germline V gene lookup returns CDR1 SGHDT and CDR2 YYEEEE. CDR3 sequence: CASSLPPGQVPSGNTIYF. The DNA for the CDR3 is TGTGCCAGCAGCTTACCCCCGGGACAGGTCCCCTCTGGAAACACCATATATTTT.